This T cell receptor beta chain came from a study of blood T cell repertoires in COVID-19. Overall study context: PBMCs, B-cell-depleted T cells, or T cells were the source of the cDNA or gDNA that made up the material.

V dropped 4 bases and J dropped 5; count of bases not matched to a gene: 8. Germline-derived CDR1 and CDR2 are LGHDT and YNNKEL (reference sequence). The CDR3 has 14 residues. Original data processing: Amplified reference gene primers provided the basis for estimating nucleated cell counts. This table comes from immunoSEQ multiplex PCR, and its TCRdb copy is limited to in-frame clones, with some not included. V, J and clone size were drawn from that table, and D and trimming were deduced from the DNA. The sample holds 120,000 to 150,000 clones, roughly 90% seen once. The sequenced sample was peripheral blood. The clonotype comes from a human donor with COVID-19, enrolled during active disease. The donor label of this sample is uncertain. The chain combines TRBV3-1 (or the pseudogene TRBV3-2) with TRBJ2-7, with 7 bases identical to TRBD1. CDR3 coding DNA: TGTGCCAGCAGCCGACGGACAGGAATGGACGAGCAGTACTTC. This gives the protein CASSRRTGMDEQYF.